This entry is about one T cell receptor beta chain. Its target is unknown. Germline values: CDR1 MNHNS, CDR2 SASEGT. V lost 7 bases and J lost 3, with 13 bases in between. This CDR3 region has 13 residues. The record originates from a study of shared clonotypes between healthy human individuals. Several immunoSEQ plates held equal portions of the genomic DNA taken from each subset. Only in-frame clones appear in the TCRdb table, and some are missing; sequencing was by immunoSEQ multiplex PCR. The sample has about 1 million clones; approximately 70% are singletons. Study-wide results and limits: Clonotypes that were shared across a few donors made up roughly 5.2% of naive CD4 clonotypes.

Sequencing input: memory CD4+ T cells sorted from blood. Subset described: CD45RA-negative fraction. This clonotype was obtained from a man in his late teens or twenties in good health. This sequence joins TRBV6-1 and TRBJ2-7; D tentatively fits TRBD1 or TRBD2 (5 bases each). CDR3 nucleotide sequence: TGTGCCAGCACGGGGCGCAACTTCTACGAGCAGTACTTC. Amino acids: CASTGRNFYEQYF.